Listed below are T cell receptor beta chains from one sample, sequenced in a study of identical twins. TCRdb called the 5' RACE reads again in MiXCR, with one record for every CDR3 protein. The profile covers roughly 540,000 distinct CDR3 sequences, with about 20% appearing a single time and about 0.91% taken by the ten largest. This sample was also put to use in a study of T cells expressing NK-cell markers.

The sequenced sample was CD4+ T cells sorted from blood. Receptor source: a woman aged 18-29 years in good health. Both conserved end residues are part of each CDR3. The size field is filled for only some rows; it gives once, few, many or a size class.

TRBV4-1,-,TRBJ1-2,CASSQEWGQNYGYTF
TRBV30,few,TRBJ1-5,CAWDRGPDQPQHF
TRBV20-1,many,TRBJ1-1,CSARLQGITTEAFF
TRBV20-1,few,TRBJ1-2,CSARYMLDGYTF
TRBV20-1,many,TRBJ2-1,CSARGDSQKSSYNEQFF
TRBV27,-,TRBJ1-1,CASRAQGSRTEAFF
TRBV28,-,TRBJ2-3,CASSVAGGRDTQYF
TRBV9,-,TRBJ2-5,CASGDKRSSQETQYF
TRBV5-4,-,TRBJ2-3,CASTPEGRSTDTQYF
TRBV20-1,few,TRBJ2-1,CSARGAVYNEQFF
TRBV5-1,-,TRBJ2-7,CASSLLPRSYEQYF
TRBV20-1,many,TRBJ2-5,CSATVAGKETQYF
TRBV9,-,TRBJ2-5,CASSAQGRGQETQYF
TRBV27,-,TRBJ1-4,CASTDRGIEKLFF
TRBV7-2,many,TRBJ2-3,CASSTTDTQYF
TRBV5-1,many,TRBJ2-5,CASSTGQIQETQYF
TRBV5-1,-,TRBJ1-1,CASSWTDTEAFF
TRBV6-2/TRBV6-3,-,TRBJ2-3,CASSYQANTQYF
TRBV20-1,-,TRBJ2-3,CSARGGTSGGGTDTQYF
TRBV14,few,TRBJ2-3,CASSQVGGQAQYF
TRBV7-2,few,TRBJ2-7,CASSARTGSSYEQYF
TRBV10-3,-,TRBJ2-2,CAISDATRAGTGELFF
TRBV7-2,-,TRBJ2-7,CASNRQGGEQYF
TRBV10-2,few,TRBJ2-4,CATATGGRNIQYF
TRBV19,-,TRBJ2-3,CASSDSRTSTRTQYF
TRBV12-3/TRBV12-4,-,TRBJ2-3,CASTVFTDTQYF
TRBV7-2,-,TRBJ1-1,CASSVIRRGNTEAFF
TRBV5-1,few,TRBJ2-7,CASGSGRGYEQYF
TRBV6-1,-,TRBJ2-7,CASRWGEGTYEQYF
TRBV5-1,few,TRBJ2-6,CASSLGGTVPSGANVLTF
TRBV10-3,few,TRBJ1-5,CAISGQGIAQPQHF
TRBV6-5,few,TRBJ2-7,CASSLAWASYEQYF
TRBV6-1,-,TRBJ1-2,CASSQGQGERVLDTF
TRBV6-2/TRBV6-3,-,TRBJ2-1,CASSLRDFAYNEQFF
TRBV18,-,TRBJ2-1,CASSPRGTALNEQFF
TRBV7-9,-,TRBJ2-3,CASSPGTSGSGTDTQYF
TRBV29-1,-,TRBJ2-1,CSVPSTGSSSYNEQFF
TRBV20-1,-,TRBJ1-2,CSARGDRDYGYTF
TRBV9,-,TRBJ2-3,CASSVIQLGTDTQYF
TRBV20-1,few,TRBJ2-1,CSARGLAGAGNEQFF
TRBV20-1,-,TRBJ2-3,CSARDSGRGDTQYF
TRBV6-1,-,TRBJ2-7,CASSINGQGIYEQYF
TRBV5-1,-,TRBJ2-1,CASSLAVGGANNEQFF
TRBV6-5,-,TRBJ1-1,CASSYGGSGTEAFF
TRBV11-2,-,TRBJ2-3,CASSLVAGGSGSTDTQYF
TRBV6-1,-,TRBJ1-2,CASSTSPGTGINPPYGYTF
TRBV12-3/TRBV12-4,few,TRBJ2-1,CASTLRKPTTNEQFF
TRBV7-8,few,TRBJ1-6,CASSLDRYSPLHF
TRBV7-9,medium-sized,TRBJ1-2,CASSQGQGAGYTF
TRBV20-1,-,TRBJ1-6,CSASNPRESNSPLHF
TRBV5-1,few,TRBJ2-2,CASSLGADTFSFNTGELFF
TRBV25-1,-,TRBJ2-7,CASSESGNPSYEQYF
TRBV2,-,TRBJ2-1,CASSVQLQGSYNEQFF